The 22 T cell receptor beta chains below all came from one sample that was sequenced in a study of Ad26.COV2.S vaccination and SARS-CoV-2 variants. Clones were read by immunoSEQ multiplex PCR, and TCRdb kept only the in-frame ones, dropping some. The sample holds approximately 300,000 clones; around 81% are singletons and the top ten take 2% to 2.5%. The treatment: approximately 18 received Ad26.COV2.S at low or high dose, single or two shots; 5 received placebo; per-sample allocation not given. Samples analyzed were those drawn on day 63 after the first vaccine or placebo injection. Sequences were derived from peripheral blood, sampled in a trial of Ad26.COV2.S vaccine versus placebo. The receptors derive from a person aged 18 to 65 who received the Ad26.COV2.S COVID-19 vaccine or a placebo.

This chain uses TRBV9 with TRBJ1-2; TRBD1 is a possible D gene (5 bases). Looked up from germline, CDR1 is SGDLS and CDR2 is YYNGEE. The V end was cut by 4 bases, the J end by 6 bases, with 16 bases between. This CDR3 has 14 residues. The CDR3 bases are TGTGCCAGCAGCCCCTTAGGGGCAGGGAATGGCTACACCTTC. Amino acids: CASSPLGAGNGYTF.

With respect to this clone: The same CDR3 arises from other DNA sequences in this sample as well. The V gene is TRBV18, the J gene TRBJ2-6; D unclear. The CDR3 runs to 13 residues. The V gene lost 3 bases and the J gene lost 4 bases, with 4 bases spanning the gap. The germline V gene encodes CDR1 KGHSH and CDR2 LQKENI. CDR3 DNA sequence: TGTGCCAGCTCACCTTCCGGGGCCAACGTCCTGACTTTC. It yields the protein CASSPSGANVLTF.

The chain employs TRBV24-1 and TRBJ2-2; D is unclear. The CDR3 is 16 residues long. V was shortened by 4 bases and J by 3 bases, with 14 bases between the two germline ends. Germline CDR1 KGHDR, CDR2 SFDVKD. CDR3 nucleotide sequence: TGTGCCACCAGTGACCAATCCCGGGCCTACACCGGGGAGCTGTTTTTT. Translation: CATSDQSRAYTGELFF.

This clone was detected many times. This chain uses TRBV2 with TRBJ1-2; the match to TRBD1 covers 9 bases. This CDR3 spans 13 amino acids. V shed 7 bases, J shed 7 bases, and the junction held 7 bases outside the gene matches. In germline, CDR1 is SNHLY, CDR2 FYNNEI. The CDR3 bases are TGTGCCAGCACGGCGGGGACAGGGTTTGGCTACACCTTC. Protein: CASTAGTGFGYTF.

The chain couples TRBV15 to TRBJ1-3; D gene unclear. V lost 0 bases to trimming and J lost 0 bases, with 21 bases between them. The length of the CDR3 is 20 residues. From germline, CDR1 is LNHNV and CDR2 YYDKDF (reference sequence). CDR3 nucleotides: TGTGCCACCAGCAGAGATCTAGTAGGGTTGGTTGCGGGCTCTGGAAACACCATATATTTT. This translates into CATSRDLVGLVAGSGNTIYF.

The chain couples TRBV27 to TRBJ1-5; D is unresolved. Trimming took 0 bases from V and 3 from J, leaving 9 bases between them. CDR3 size: 15 residues. Per germline, CDR1 MNHEY and CDR2 SMNVEV (reference sequence). CDR3: CASSLSSVPNQPQHF. CDR3 sequence (DNA): TGTGCCAGCAGTTTATCTTCCGTACCCAATCAGCCCCAGCATTTT.

The chain recombines TRBV7-6 with TRBJ1-2; the D gene is possibly TRBD1 (5 bases). Trimming pared 5 bases from V and 2 bases from J, leaving 15 bases between. This CDR3 is 15 amino acids long. Germline lookup yields CDR1 SGHVS and CDR2 FNYEAQ. The CDR3 reads CASSRWGDSNYGYTF. CDR3 sequence (DNA): TGTGCCAGCAGCCGGTGGGGAGACAGCAACTATGGCTACACCTTC.

This chain uses TRBV6-4 with TRBJ2-1, with D unclear. Germline CDR1 and CDR2: MRHNA and SNTAGT. This CDR3 region has 13 residues. Trimming pared 5 bases from V and 2 bases from J, leaving 7 bases between. CDR3 sequence (DNA): TGTGCCAGCAGTCCCGGGCCCTACAATGAGCAGTTCTTC. Translating it yields CASSPGPYNEQFF.

J is TRBJ2-2 and V is TRBV5-1; a possible D gene is TRBD1 (5 bases). The V end was cut by 6 bases, the J end by 1 base, with 10 bases between. Germline V gene data show CDR1 as SGHRS and CDR2 as YFSETQ. The CDR3 contains 14 residues. The CDR3 spells CASTLDRNTGELFF. The CDR3 DNA follows: TGCGCCAGCACCCTCGACAGGAACACCGGGGAGCTGTTTTTT.

J is TRBJ2-2 and V is TRBV7-3, with TRBD2 identical over 11 bases. The CDR3 is 17 residues long. Trimming removed 1 base from V and 4 bases from J; junction bases left unmatched: 5. Germline CDR1 and CDR2: SGHTA and FQGTGA. The CDR3 DNA reads as TGTGCCAGCAGCTTAATACCCCTAGCGGGGGGCACCGGGGAGCTGTTTTTT. Residues: CASSLIPLAGGTGELFF.

This chain links TRBV7-6 with TRBJ2-7; D is unclear. Trimming removed 4 bases from V and 3 bases from J, with 10 bases in between. Germline V gene lookup returns CDR1 SGHVS and CDR2 FNYEAQ. This CDR3 contains 13 residues. CDR3 amino acids: CASSYRSFYEQYF. Written as DNA, the CDR3 is TGTGCCAGCAGCTATCGGTCATTCTACGAGCAGTACTTC.

The gene calls are TRBV30 and TRBJ1-2; no clear D gene. Germline V gene lookup returns CDR1 GTSNPN and CDR2 SVGIG (reference sequence). V was cut by 2 bases and J by 4 bases, with 8 bases left in between. The CDR3 covers 12 residues. The CDR3 loop reads CAWSTARYGYTF. CDR3 in DNA: TGTGCCTGGAGTACGGCACGCTATGGCTACACCTTC. The whole variable domain, filled in from reference TRBV30 and TRBJ1-2, reads SQTIHQWPATLVQPVGSPLSLECTVEGTSNPNLYWYRQAAGRGLQLLFYSVGIGQISSEVPQNLSASRPQDRQFILSSKKLLLSDSGFYLCAWSTARYGYTFGSGTRLTVV.

This clone was found once. This chain connects TRBV9 to TRBJ2-2; D unresolved. Trimming left V 5 bases short and J 4 bases short, with 6 bases between. The CDR3 consists of 12 residues. CDR1 and CDR2 from the germline V gene are SGDLS and YYNGEE. DNA for the CDR3: TGTGCCAGCAGAGGTCGCACCGGGGAGCTGTTTTTT. Its translation: CASRGRTGELFF. Full variable domain (outside the CDR3, taken from reference TRBV9 and TRBJ2-2): DSGVTQTPKHLITATGQRVTLRCSPRSGDLSVYWYQQSLDQGLQFLIQYYNGEERAKGNILERFSAQQFPDLHSELNLSSLELGDSALYFCASRGRTGELFFGEGSRLTVL.

V and J are TRBV29-1 and TRBJ1-1; 9 nucleotides line up with TRBD1. Losses at the gene ends were 4 bases for V and 4 bases for J; bases not matched to a gene: 7. The CDR3 extends over 14 amino acids. Germline V CDR1 and CDR2: SQVTM, ANQGSEA. Here the CDR3 DNA reads TGCAGCGTTGTGACAGGGGGAGGTGGCACTGAAGCTTTCTTT. Translation: CSVVTGGGGTEAFF.

V gene TRBV4-1 combines with J gene TRBJ2-7; no firm D call. There are 16 residues in the CDR3. Trimming pared 0 bases from V and 2 bases from J, leaving 14 bases between. CDR1 and CDR2 (germline): MGHRA, YSYEKL. In DNA, the CDR3 is TGCGCCAGCAGCCAAGATCGATTAAGTAAAGCCTACGAGCAGTACTTC. It encodes CASSQDRLSKAYEQYF.

This clone appeared a few times. The chain uses TRBV7-8 and TRBJ1-5, with 9 bases matching TRBD1. Germline trimming cut 6 bases from V and 0 bases from J; bases unmatched to any gene: 15. CDR3 length: 19 amino acids. CDR1 and CDR2 from the germline V gene are SGHVS and FQNEAQ. In DNA form, the CDR3 reads TGTGCCAGCAGTAGCTTCCGGGACAGGGTGGGGTATAGCAATCAGCCCCAGCATTTT. This gives the protein CASSSFRDRVGYSNQPQHF.

The chain carries TRBV2 and TRBJ1-5; weak D call: TRBD1 (5 bases). The CDR3 totals 14 residues. Germline CDR1 is SNHLY and CDR2 is FYNNEI. V shed 5 bases and J shed 6 bases, with 14 bases lying between them. CDR3 in DNA: TGTGCCAGCAGTACTGACAGAACCTCTCAGCCCCAGCATTTT. It yields the protein CASSTDRTSQPQHF. The variable domain in full, with the rest retrieved from reference TRBV2 and TRBJ1-5, is EPEVTQTPSHQVTQMGQEVILRCVPISNHLYFYWYRQILGQKVEFLVSFYNNEISEKSEIFDDQFSVERPDGSNFTLKIRSTKLEDSAMYFCASSTDRTSQPQHFGDGTRLSIL.

V and J are TRBV7-9 and TRBJ1-2, with D perhaps TRBD1 (5 bases). V was pared by 8 bases and J by 7 bases, with 14 bases between. CDR3 size: 12 residues. Germline loops: CDR1 SEHNR, CDR2 FQNEAQ (reference sequence). CDR3 loop: CASGDQPFGYTF. DNA for the CDR3: TGTGCCAGCGGGGACCAACCATTTGGCTACACCTTC.

The chain couples TRBV6-5 to TRBJ1-2; D possibly corresponds to TRBD1 (6 bases). V was shortened by 2 bases and J by 7 bases, with 14 bases between the two germline ends. Germline V gene data show CDR1 as MNHEY and CDR2 as SVGAGI. This CDR3 comprises 14 residues. The CDR3 DNA reads as TGTGCCAGCAGTTACACCTCAACAGGGTTTGGCTACACCTTC. Translating it yields CASSYTSTGFGYTF.

The chain has TRBV7-2 and TRBJ2-7; D is unresolved. Germline V gene lookup returns CDR1 SGHTA and CDR2 FQGNSA. This CDR3 contains 13 residues. V lost 3 bases to trimming and J lost 1 base, with 7 bases between them. The CDR3 sequence is CASSFRGSYEQYF. DNA for the CDR3: TGTGCCAGCAGCTTCAGAGGTTCCTACGAGCAGTACTTC. Supplemented by reference TRBV7-2 and TRBJ2-7, the full variable domain reads GAGVSQSPSNKVTEKGKDVELRCDPISGHTALYWYRQSLGQGLEFLIYFQGNSAPDKSGLPSDRFSAERTGGSVSTLTIQRTQQEDSAVYLCASSFRGSYEQYFGPGTRLTVT.

This clone was seen more than once but under ten times. The V gene is TRBV18, the J gene TRBJ2-7; 8 bases match TRBD1. Germline assignment: CDR1 KGHSH and CDR2 LQKENI. CDR3 size: 14 residues. V was pared by 3 bases and J by 10 bases, with 11 bases of the junction left unmatched. In DNA, the CDR3 is TGTGCCAGCTCACCCTCAGGGGGCTCGTCAGTACAGTACTTC. Amino acid sequence: CASSPSGGSSVQYF. Full variable domain (missing parts from reference TRBV18 and TRBJ2-7): NAGVMQNPRHLVRRRGQEARLRCSPMKGHSHVYWYRQLPEEGLKFMVYLQKENIIDESGMPKERFSAEFPKEGPSILRIQQVVRGDSAAYFCASSPSGGSSVQYFGPGTRLTVT.

V and J are TRBV5-5 and TRBJ1-6; D unresolved. CDR3 length: 16 residues. With 3 bases removed from V and 3 bases from J, the gap between germline ends came to 13 bases. Germline V gives CDR1 SGHKS, CDR2 YYEKEE (reference sequence). The CDR3 DNA sequence: TGTGCCAGCAGCTCACAATACGGGGACTATAATTCACCCCTCCACTTT. Translating gives CASSSQYGDYNSPLHF. The variable domain in full, with the rest retrieved from reference TRBV5-5 and TRBJ1-6, is DAGVTQSPTHLIKTRGQQVTLRCSPISGHKSVSWYQQVLGQGPQFIFQYYEKEERGRGNFPDRFSARQFPNYSSELNVNALLLGDSALYLCASSSQYGDYNSPLHFGNGTRLTVT.